Below are 12 T cell receptor beta chains sequenced from a single sample in a study of blood T cell repertoires in COVID-19. This table comes from immunoSEQ multiplex PCR, and its TCRdb copy is limited to in-frame clones, with some not included. The sample includes 50,000 to 60,000 clones, 80% to 90% of them seen just once. The sequencing input was peripheral blood. The receptors derive from a man aged 40-49 years with COVID-19, enrolled during active disease.

The CDR3 nucleotides read TGTGCCAGCTCAACGGCCGGGGCTAGCGGGGGGTCCCCTGGGGAGCAGTTCTTC. Translated: CASSTAGASGGSPGEQFF. This chain connects TRBV18 to TRBJ2-1, with 11 bases fitting TRBD2. Germline V CDR1 and CDR2: KGHSH, LQKENI. This CDR3 has 18 residues. V shed 5 bases, J shed 10 bases, and the junction held 19 bases outside the gene matches.

The J gene is TRBJ1-2, the V gene TRBV19, with D perhaps TRBD1 (6 bases). The V end was cut by 7 bases, the J end by 8 bases, with 17 bases between. This CDR3 has 13 residues. Germline V gene lookup returns CDR1 LNHDA and CDR2 SQIVND (reference sequence). The CDR3 spells CASTWGPQGGYTF. CDR3 DNA: TGTGCCAGTACCTGGGGGCCCCAGGGGGGCTACACCTTC.

V usage is TRBV6-5 and J usage is TRBJ1-2; D may be TRBD1 (6 bases). Trimming shortened V by 5 bases and J by 4 bases, and 11 bases separated the two germline ends. There are 13 residues in the CDR3. CDR1 and CDR2 (germline): MNHEY, SVGAGI. The CDR3 nucleotides are TGTGCCAGCAGTCCCCAAGGGGGCTATGGCTACACCTTC. It specifies CASSPQGGYGYTF.

V and J are TRBV6-1 and TRBJ2-5; 8 bases agree with TRBD1. The germline V gene has CDR1 MNHNS and CDR2 SASEGT. V lost 3 bases, J lost 5 bases, and 8 bases stayed unmatched. The CDR3 is made up of 15 amino acids. CDR3 protein: CASSDPQGARETQYF. CDR3 nucleotide sequence: TGTGCCAGCAGTGACCCGCAGGGGGCACGGGAGACCCAGTACTTC.

The V call is TRBV2, the J call TRBJ2-7; possible D gene TRBD1, 5 bases. CDR3 size: 14 residues. Germline V lookup: CDR1 SNHLY, CDR2 FYNNEI. V lost 4 bases and J lost 5, with 15 bases in between. The CDR3 DNA reads TGTGCCAGCAGTGGGTCGTGGGGCGCGGACGAGCAGTACTTC. Translating gives CASSGSWGADEQYF.

The chain is built from TRBV7-9 and TRBJ2-3; possible D gene TRBD1, 6 bases. The germline V and J ends were trimmed by 4 bases and 1 base, with 12 bases remaining between them. The CDR3 is 15 residues long. The germline V gene has CDR1 SEHNR and CDR2 FQNEAQ (reference sequence). The CDR3 loop reads CASSSAAGGTDTQYF. The CDR3 region has the DNA TGTGCCAGCAGCTCGGCGGCAGGGGGCACAGATACGCAGTATTTT.

The rearrangement uses TRBV4-1 and TRBJ2-7; D is unresolved. V was pared by 0 bases and J by 4 bases, with 7 bases between. The germline gives CDR1 MGHRA, CDR2 YSYEKL. This CDR3 is built from 13 residues. Here the CDR3 DNA reads TGCGCCAGCAGCCAAGATACAGTTTACGAGCAGTACTTC. Encoded protein: CASSQDTVYEQYF.

V and J are TRBV27 and TRBJ1-6; weak D call: TRBD1 (5 bases). This CDR3 contains 15 residues. V lost 2 bases and J 6 bases, leaving 11 bases between the germline ends. Germline V gene data show CDR1 as MNHEY and CDR2 as SMNVEV (reference sequence). CDR3: CASSLARRVNSPLHF. CDR3 nucleotides: TGTGCCAGCAGTTTAGCCCGCAGGGTTAATTCACCCCTCCACTTT.

The V and J genes are TRBV4-1 and TRBJ1-2; possible D gene TRBD1, 5 bases. Germline assignment: CDR1 MGHRA and CDR2 YSYEKL. This CDR3 is built from 16 residues. V lost 4 bases to trimming and J lost 3 bases, with 18 bases between them. The CDR3 protein is CASSLETGEADYGYTF. The DNA for the CDR3 is TGCGCCAGCAGCCTCGAGACGGGGGAGGCGGACTATGGCTACACCTTC.

The V call is TRBV28, the J call TRBJ1-3; D unclear. The ends were cut back, 5 bases at V and 6 bases at J, with 8 bases in the middle. The V gene's germline CDR1 is MDHEN and CDR2 SYDVKM. The CDR3 length is 12 residues. The CDR3 DNA reads as TGTGCCAGCAGTCTTAACACAAACACCATATATTTT. It translates to CASSLNTNTIYF.

V usage is TRBV12-5 and J usage is TRBJ1-2, with D tentatively TRBD1 (6 bases). The CDR3 runs 16 residues. Germline values: CDR1 LGHNT, CDR2 FRNRAP. V lost 0 bases, J lost 6 bases, and 17 bases lay in between. CDR3 protein: CASGLVLTGFAHGYTF. The CDR3 DNA reads TGTGCTAGTGGTTTGGTACTGACAGGATTCGCCCATGGCTACACCTTC.

The genes are TRBV27 and TRBJ1-2; 8 bases align to TRBD1. Trimming cost V 5 bases and J 8 bases; bases outside gene matches: 7. CDR1 MNHEY and CDR2 SMNVEV come from the germline V gene (reference sequence). The CDR3 is 13 amino acids. As DNA, the CDR3 is TGTGCCAGCAGTCTGACAGGGGCCAGCGGCTACACCTTC. It translates to CASSLTGASGYTF.